The clone carrying this T cell receptor beta chain was counted a few times. PCR was performed a second time for about 6 to 12 cycles using a sample-barcoded 5' primer and a J-beta primer mix. TCRdb analysed the 5' RACE reads with MiXCR anew, one entry per CDR3 protein. The sample lists 1.4 million or so distinct CDR3 sequences, 42% occurring once. This sample was included in a study of blood T cells in healthy people across ages. The CDR3 is made up of 13 amino acids. CDR1 and CDR2 (germline): SQVTM, ANQGSEA. Researchers isolated at least 6 million PBMCs per sample. The sequence was obtained from a woman aged 18 to 35 in good health. The chain recombines TRBV29-1 with TRBJ2-1, with TRBD1 matching 7 bases. The DNA end favors TRBJ2-7, so the J call may be wrong. The sample was blood. Written as DNA, the CDR3 is TGCAGCGTCGCCGCCGGTACAGGGGTCGAGCAGTACTTC. Encoded protein: CSVAAGTGVEQYF.